Sequencing of this T cell receptor beta chain was carried out in a study of cytomegalovirus exposure and HLA in healthy donors. Study details: Within an early data release were about 85 million unique TCRs drawn from HLA-typed donors. Findings and caveats of the study: In a later analysis, a missense DCLRE1C variant was linked to TCR beta V- and J-gene trimming. TCR beta sequences reportedly predicted most subjects' HLA-A and HLA-B alleles accurately.

It was with 60 Vbeta and 13 Jbeta primers that the PCR ran. Produced via immunoSEQ multiplex PCR; TCRdb's table is partial and in-frame only. This sample has 110,000 or so clones; around 77% occur once, and the top ten carry approximately 5%. Notes on this clone: Its antigen remains unknown.

This receptor was taken from a woman aged 25-40 years in good health and CMV-seropositive. Sequencing was done on a sample of PBMCs.

CDR3 sequence (DNA): TGTGCCAGTAGCAACCGCCAGAATACAGATACGCAGTATTTT. Residues: CASSNRQNTDTQYF. This chain connects TRBV19 to TRBJ2-3; no definite D call. The CDR3 runs to 14 residues. Germline V lookup: CDR1 LNHDA, CDR2 SQIVND (reference sequence). Trimming left V 6 bases short and J 3 bases short, with 13 bases between.